This T cell receptor (beta chain) is drawn from a study of blood T cell repertoires in COVID-19. At the level of the study: PBMCs, B-cell-depleted T cells, or T cells were the source of the cDNA or gDNA that made up the material.

This CDR3 spans 17 amino acids. Germline lookup yields CDR1 SGHDT and CDR2 YYEEEE. Losses at the gene ends were 4 bases for V and 1 base for J; bases not matched to a gene: 3. Seattle's enrolled individuals joined amid active infection and were then monitored longitudinally. In the original analysis: Amplification with reference gene primers provided the estimates of nucleated cell counts. The protocol was immunoSEQ multiplex PCR, while the TCRdb copy is restricted to in-frame clones and leaves out a portion. Clone size and the V and J calls come from that table; the DNA yielded D and trimming. The table shows around 94,000 clones, with approximately 92% occurring only once.

Sequenced sample: peripheral blood. The receptor was isolated from a woman aged 45-65 years with COVID-19, enrolled during active disease. This sequence joins TRBV5-6 and TRBJ2-6, with 12 bases that match TRBD1. CDR3 in DNA: TGTGCCAGCAGCGCGGGACAGGGGGCTTCTGGGGCCAACGTCCTGACTTTC. This codes for CASSAGQGASGANVLTF.